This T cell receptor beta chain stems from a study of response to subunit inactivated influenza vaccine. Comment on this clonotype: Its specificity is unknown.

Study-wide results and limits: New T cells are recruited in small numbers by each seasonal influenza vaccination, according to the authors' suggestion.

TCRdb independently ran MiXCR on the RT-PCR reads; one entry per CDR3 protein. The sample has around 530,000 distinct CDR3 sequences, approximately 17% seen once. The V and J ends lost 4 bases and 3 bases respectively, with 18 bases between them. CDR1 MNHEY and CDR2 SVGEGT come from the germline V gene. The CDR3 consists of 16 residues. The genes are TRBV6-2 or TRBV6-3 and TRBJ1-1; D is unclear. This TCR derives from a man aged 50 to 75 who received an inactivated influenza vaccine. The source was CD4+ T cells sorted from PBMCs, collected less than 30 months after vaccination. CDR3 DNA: TGTGCCAGCAGTTCTTTCGGACGTTTTATTGACACTGAAGCTTTCTTT. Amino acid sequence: CASSSFGRFIDTEAFF.